Following are 19 T cell receptor beta chains from one sample sequenced in a study of graft-versus-host responses after intestinal transplantation (dated by TCRdb to the early 2020s). Receptors were amplified or captured by the immunoSEQ multiplex PCR assay. What TCRdb holds here is the immuneACCESS table cut down to in-frame rearrangements. Part of the clones is not present; checked against another copy, under half of the missing clones reflect an unresolved V gene, and the others are unexplained. The sample table contains under 8,000 clones; only one count was recorded for around 72% of them. Of the sample, 10% to 15% is held by the ten largest clones. To isolate intraepithelial and lamina propria lymphocytes from graft specimens, dithiothreitol, EDTA incubations and collagenase D digestion were used. The material sequenced was ileum tissue, taken just under 230 days after intestinal transplant. Source of these receptors: a human patient who received an intestinal transplant, so some T cells may come from the graft donor.

The rearrangement uses TRBV5-6 and TRBJ2-2; 13 bases match TRBD2. In germline, CDR1 is SGHDT, CDR2 YYEEEE. The ends lost 0 bases at V and 5 bases at J; junction bases unmatched: 4. This CDR3 region has 17 residues. The CDR3 DNA reads as TGTGCCAGCAGCTTGGGGACTAGCGGGAGTTATACCGGGGAGCTGTTTTTT. It specifies CASSLGTSGSYTGELFF.

The chain employs TRBV10-3 and TRBJ1-2; weak D call: TRBD1 (6 bases). V was pared by 3 bases and J by 1 base, with 9 bases between. The CDR3 is made up of 14 amino acids. Germline CDR1 ENHRY, CDR2 SYGVKD. This CDR3 reads CAISEGGHNYGYTF. The CDR3 bases are TGTGCCATCAGTGAAGGGGGACATAACTATGGCTACACCTTC.

For the CDR3, the DNA is TGTGCCAGCAGTTCGGGGGGCACTGAAGCTTTCTTT. Translated, it gives CASSSGGTEAFF. V is TRBV6-5 and J is TRBJ1-1; TRBD1 is a possible D gene (5 bases). Trimming shortened V by 4 bases and J by 4 bases, and 7 bases separated the two germline ends. Germline CDR1 MNHEY, CDR2 SVGAGI. The CDR3 contains 12 residues.

Within the sample, this clone is medium-sized. The V call is TRBV6-1, the J call TRBJ2-7; 7 nucleotides align to TRBD2. Losses at the gene ends were 7 bases for V and 3 bases for J; bases not matched to a gene: 12. The germline V gene encodes CDR1 MNHNS and CDR2 SASEGT. CDR3 size: 15 residues. The CDR3 region is CASTPRAGVNYEQYF. The CDR3 DNA follows: TGTGCCAGCACCCCCCGGGCGGGAGTAAACTACGAGCAGTACTTC.

The chain couples TRBV19 to TRBJ1-1; 9 bases line up with TRBD1. Unmatched junction bases numbered 5, after V lost 5 bases and J lost 4 bases. The CDR3 length is 14 residues. Germline lookup yields CDR1 LNHDA and CDR2 SQIVND (reference sequence). The CDR3 region has the DNA TGTGCCAGTAGTTCCCGGGACAGGGCCACTGAAGCTTTCTTT. Translating it yields CASSSRDRATEAFF.

The chain employs TRBV7-2 and TRBJ1-2; TRBD1 matches at 8 bases. The CDR3 contains 15 residues. V trimming: 5 bases; J trimming: 4 bases; junction bases outside the gene matches: 9. Germline lookup yields CDR1 SGHTA and CDR2 FQGNSA. The CDR3 protein is CASSEQGAIRYGYTF. CDR3 bases: TGTGCCAGCAGCGAGCAGGGGGCGATCCGCTATGGCTACACCTTC.

The V call is TRBV15, the J call TRBJ2-3, with TRBD2 matching over 11 bases. Unmatched junction bases numbered 6, after V lost 1 base and J lost 6 bases. The CDR3 length is 16 residues. Germline loops: CDR1 LNHNV, CDR2 YYDKDF (reference sequence). The CDR3 DNA is TGTGCCACCAGCAGAGGTAGCGGGAGGGCCTCCGATACGCAGTATTTT. Protein sequence: CATSRGSGRASDTQYF.

Only a few counts were recorded for this clone. V is TRBV6-5 and J is TRBJ1-5, with 8 bases fitting TRBD1. The J segment lost 9 bases and the V segment lost 2 bases, leaving 9 bases of the junction unmatched. This CDR3 is 15 amino acids long. Germline V gene data show CDR1 as MNHEY and CDR2 as SVGAGI. CDR3 nucleotide sequence: TGTGCCAGCAGTTACGCAGGACAGGGTTCTTGGCCCCAGCATTTT. It is translated as CASSYAGQGSWPQHF.

This clone was detected only once. The chain links TRBV28 to TRBJ2-7, with a tentative D call TRBD1 (6 bases). Trimming left V 6 bases short and J 3 bases short, with 18 bases between. CDR1 and CDR2 (germline): MDHEN, SYDVKM. The CDR3 has 15 amino acids. The DNA of the CDR3 is TGTGCCAGCAGACAGACAGGACCGGCGATCTACGAGCAGTACTTC. This encodes CASRQTGPAIYEQYF.

This clone was observed a handful of times. CDR3 loop: CASSLWDTGAGFQETQYF. The CDR3 DNA sequence: TGTGCCAGCAGCTTATGGGACACGGGAGCGGGATTTCAAGAGACCCAGTACTTC. The chain employs TRBV7-2 and TRBJ2-5; TRBD2 is a possible D gene (7 bases). V was cut by 2 bases and J by 2 bases, with 21 bases left in between. Germline CDR1 and CDR2: SGHTA and FQGNSA. This CDR3 has 18 amino acids.

This chain joins TRBV4-1 and TRBJ1-1; 9 nucleotides line up with TRBD1. J was trimmed by 7 bases and V by 0 bases; bases with no gene match: 3. This CDR3 has 14 residues. CDR1 and CDR2 from the germline V gene are MGHRA and YSYEKL. The CDR3, as DNA: TGCGCCAGCAGCCAAGATGGGGGACAGGGTGAAGCTTTCTTT. Translated: CASSQDGGQGEAFF.

This chain joins TRBV10-2 and TRBJ1-5; possible D gene TRBD1, 5 bases. V was cut by 8 bases and J by 1 base, with 9 bases left in between. This CDR3 contains 13 residues. In germline, CDR1 is WSHSY, CDR2 SAAADI. The CDR3 here is CASRDSSNQPQHF. Written as DNA, the CDR3 is TGCGCCAGCCGGGACTCCAGCAATCAGCCCCAGCATTTT.

This rearrangement joins TRBV15 to TRBJ1-4; the D is unclear. The ends were cut back, 0 bases at V and 8 bases at J, with 16 bases in the middle. The CDR3 totals 16 residues. Germline V lookup: CDR1 LNHNV, CDR2 YYDKDF (reference sequence). CDR3: CATSRDGWQVEEKLFF. The CDR3 DNA is TGTGCCACCAGCAGAGATGGTTGGCAGGTGGAAGAAAAACTGTTTTTT.

The chain links TRBV6-5 to TRBJ1-3, with D unclear. V dropped 2 bases and J dropped 0 bases, with 11 bases sitting between them. The length of the CDR3 is 16 residues. Per germline, CDR1 MNHEY and CDR2 SVGAGI. This CDR3 is CASSYGSGISGNTIYF. DNA of the CDR3: TGTGCCAGCAGTTACGGGTCAGGTATCTCTGGAAACACCATATATTTT.

V is TRBV25-1 and J is TRBJ1-5, with 9 nucleotides matching TRBD1. This CDR3 spans 16 amino acids. V was clipped by 3 bases and J by 0 bases; unmatched bases: 3. Per germline, CDR1 MGHDK and CDR2 SYGVNS. The CDR3 loop reads CASSEGQGGSNQPQHF. For the CDR3, the DNA is TGTGCCAGCAGTGAGGGACAGGGCGGTAGCAATCAGCCCCAGCATTTT. The full variable domain, with the rest looked up from reference TRBV25-1 and TRBJ1-5, is EADIYQTPRYLVIGTGKKITLECSQTMGHDKMYWYQQDPGMELHLIHYSYGVNSTEKGDLSSESTVSRIRTEHFPLTLESARPSHTSQYLCASSEGQGGSNQPQHFGDGTRLSIL.

The chain has TRBV11-2 and TRBJ2-5; perhaps TRBD1 as D (5 bases). Germline V gives CDR1 SGHAT, CDR2 FQNNGV. V shed 6 bases and J shed 5 bases, with 16 bases lying between them. The CDR3 is 14 amino acids. In DNA form, the CDR3 reads TGTGCCAGCAGACGCATACAGGCTGGCGAGACCCAGTACTTC. This gives the protein CASRRIQAGETQYF.

The CDR3 protein is CASSLPSRETQYF. CDR3 sequence (DNA): TGTGCCAGCAGTCTCCCCTCCCGGGAGACCCAGTACTTC. V and J are TRBV5-4 and TRBJ2-5; unclear D gene. The ends were cut back, 5 bases at V and 5 bases at J, with 13 bases in the middle. CDR3 size: 13 residues. Germline loops: CDR1 SGHNT, CDR2 YYREEE (reference sequence).

The rearrangement uses TRBV29-1 and TRBJ2-6, with 7 nucleotides matching TRBD1. The junction had 4 bases not matched to a gene; V was cut back by 7 bases and J by 1 base. CDR1 and CDR2 from the germline V gene are SQVTM and ANQGSEA. The CDR3 is made up of 14 amino acids. CDR3 DNA: TGCAGCGCGATACAGGGGTCTGGGGCCAACGTCCTGACTTTC. Encoded protein: CSAIQGSGANVLTF.

This clone was counted only a few times. This chain joins TRBV30 and TRBJ2-7; D is perhaps TRBD2 (5 bases). V gave up 0 bases and J gave up 2 bases, with 14 bases separating them. The germline gives CDR1 GTSNPN, CDR2 SVGIG (reference sequence). This CDR3 is built from 15 residues. CDR3 sequence (DNA): TGTGCCTGGAGTGTACTTCCGGGAAGGCCCTACGAGCAGTACTTC. Its protein is CAWSVLPGRPYEQYF.